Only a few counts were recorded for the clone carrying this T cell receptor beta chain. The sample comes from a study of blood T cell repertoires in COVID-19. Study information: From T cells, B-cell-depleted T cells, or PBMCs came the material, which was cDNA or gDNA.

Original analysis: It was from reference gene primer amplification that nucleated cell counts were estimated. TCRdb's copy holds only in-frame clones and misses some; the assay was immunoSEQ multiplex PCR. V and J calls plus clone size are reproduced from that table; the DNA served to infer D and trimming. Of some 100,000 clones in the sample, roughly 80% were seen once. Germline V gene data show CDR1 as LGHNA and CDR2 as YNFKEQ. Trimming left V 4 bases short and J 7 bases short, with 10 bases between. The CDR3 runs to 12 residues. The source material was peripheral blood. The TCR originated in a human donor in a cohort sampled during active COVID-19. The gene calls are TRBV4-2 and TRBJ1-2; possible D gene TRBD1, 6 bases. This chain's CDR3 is CASSPDRSGYTF. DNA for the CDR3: TGTGCCAGCAGCCCTGACAGGTCTGGCTACACCTTC.